This is a list of T cell receptor beta chains from one sample in a study of T and B cells in COVID-19 patients. TCRdb re-called the multiplex PCR reads with MiXCR, one entry per CDR3 protein. The data show about 7,800 distinct CDR3 sequences, 35% to 50% seen once. Sequencing input: blood. The receptor set was obtained from a human donor who had recovered from COVID-19. CDR3s include the opening cysteine and the closing phenylalanine or tryptophan. Each record gives: CDR3 DNA, CDR3 protein, D gene, V gene, clone size, J gene. The D gene is left open where the match is weak. The size field is filled for only some rows; it gives once, few, many or a size class.

TGTGCCAGCAGGCGACAGGGGCCCTACAATGAGCAGTTCTTC | CASRRQGPYNEQFF | TRBD1 | TRBV6-2/TRBV6-3 | - | TRBJ2-1
TGCAGCGTTGAGGGGACAGGGGGGTCGAATGAGCAGTTCTTC | CSVEGTGGSNEQFF | TRBD1 | TRBV29-1 | medium-sized | TRBJ2-1
TGTGCCAGCACTCCTCGAGGAGGGGCTAATGAAAAACTGTTTTTT | CASTPRGGANEKLFF | - | TRBV6-2/TRBV6-3 | - | TRBJ1-4
TGTGCCAGCAGTTTGGGATCGACAGGGCCCTACGAGCAGTACTTC | CASSLGSTGPYEQYF | TRBD1 | TRBV27 | - | TRBJ2-7
TGTGCCATCAGTGAGTCGACAGGGGGCTCCTACGAGCAGTACTTC | CAISESTGGSYEQYF | TRBD1 | TRBV10-3 | few | TRBJ2-7
TGTGCCAGCACTGGACAGGGAAACACCATATATTTT | CASTGQGNTIYF | - | TRBV6-5 | - | TRBJ1-3
TGTGCCAGCCGGGACTACGTTAACACCGGGGAGCTGTTTTTT | CASRDYVNTGELFF | TRBD2 | TRBV6-2/TRBV6-3 | - | TRBJ2-2
TGTGCCAGCAGCCCGGCGGGCAGGGAGAGCGCAGATACGCAGTATTTT | CASSPAGRESADTQYF | - | TRBV5-5 | - | TRBJ2-3
TGTGCCAGCAGGCCGGACAGGGGGTCAAATCAGCCCCAGCATTTT | CASRPDRGSNQPQHF | TRBD1 | TRBV12-3/TRBV12-4 | - | TRBJ1-5
TGTGCCAGCGGGCAGGGGGGCTACGAGCAGTACTTC | CASGQGGYEQYF | - | TRBV6-6 | - | TRBJ2-7
TGTGCCAGCAACTCAGGGGGCGCGGGCAATGAGCAGTTCTTC | CASNSGGAGNEQFF | TRBD1 | TRBV6-6 | - | TRBJ2-1
TGTGCCAGCAGTTTTGGGACAGCCTCTGGAAACACCATATATTTT | CASSFGTASGNTIYF | TRBD1 | TRBV11-3 | few | TRBJ1-3
TGTGCCAGCACAACAGGGGATCTCGGAAACACCATATATTTT | CASTTGDLGNTIYF | TRBD1 | TRBV6-5 | - | TRBJ1-3
TGTGCCAGTAGTACGATCCTGTTCGCGAACACCGGGGAGCTGTTTTTT | CASSTILFANTGELFF | - | TRBV19 | few | TRBJ2-2
TGTGCCAGCAGCGCATGGGACAGGGAGAATGAAAAACTGTTTTTT | CASSAWDRENEKLFF | TRBD1 | TRBV7-6 | - | TRBJ1-4
TGTGCCAGTAGTGCCCCAGGGGCCCATGGCGGGGAGCTGTTTTTT | CASSAPGAHGGELFF | - | TRBV19 | medium-sized | TRBJ2-2
TGTGCCAGCAGCTACCCAGGGGGCGCAGAGACCCAGTACTTC | CASSYPGGAETQYF | TRBD1 | TRBV13 | few | TRBJ2-5
TGTGCCTGGAGTGTAGACGCGGGTACGCAGTATTTT | CAWSVDAGTQYF | - | TRBV30 | - | TRBJ2-3
TGTGCCAGCAGTCAGGGACAGGGGACTGAGCAGTACTTC | CASSQGQGTEQYF | TRBD1 | TRBV6-5 | - | TRBJ2-7
TGCAGCGTAAAGAACACTGAAGCTTTCTTT | CSVKNTEAFF | - | TRBV29-1 | - | TRBJ1-1
TGTGCCAGCAGCCCATGGGGAAGCTCCTACAATGAGCAGTTCTTC | CASSPWGSSYNEQFF | - | TRBV6-5 | - | TRBJ2-1
TGTGCCAGCAGTTACCCCGGAGGGACTGAAGCTTTCTTT | CASSYPGGTEAFF | - | TRBV6-5 | - | TRBJ1-1
TGCAGCGTTGGGACAGGGTACACCGGGGAGCTGTTTTTT | CSVGTGYTGELFF | TRBD1 | TRBV29-1 | - | TRBJ2-2
TGTGCCAGCAGCTTAGCAGCCCCGGATACGCAGTATTTT | CASSLAAPDTQYF | - | TRBV11-3 | medium-sized | TRBJ2-3
TGTGCCAGCAGCTTGAGGGGGCCCTCCTACAATGAGCAGTTCTTC | CASSLRGPSYNEQFF | TRBD1 | TRBV5-4 | - | TRBJ2-1
TGTGCCACCAGTGCCGTGGGCTCGGGACATACCGGGGAGCTGTTTTTT | CATSAVGSGHTGELFF | - | TRBV24-1 | few | TRBJ2-2
TGTGCCATCAGTAAGTCGGCGGGGCGTGGGGCCAACGTCCTGACTTTC | CAISKSAGRGANVLTF | - | TRBV10-3 | - | TRBJ2-6
TGTGCCAGCAGTTACTCGGACGGATACACTGAAGCTTTCTTT | CASSYSDGYTEAFF | - | TRBV6-2/TRBV6-3 | - | TRBJ1-1
TGTGCCAGCAGCTTAAGGACAGGGAGGGGAAATGGCTACACCTTC | CASSLRTGRGNGYTF | TRBD1 | TRBV5-4 | - | TRBJ1-2
TGTGCCAGTACCCTAGAGACAGGGGTGAGCGGGGAGCTGTTTTTT | CASTLETGVSGELFF | TRBD1 | TRBV19 | medium-sized | TRBJ2-2
TGTGCCAGTAGTACCCACAGGGGGGCCGGGGAGCTGTTTTTT | CASSTHRGAGELFF | TRBD1 | TRBV19 | medium-sized | TRBJ2-2
TGTGCCAGTAGACAAAGCACAGATACGCAGTATTTT | CASRQSTDTQYF | - | TRBV19 | medium-sized | TRBJ2-3
TGTGCCAGCAGGGATCAGAACACCGGGGAGCTGTTTTTT | CASRDQNTGELFF | - | TRBV11-3 | medium-sized | TRBJ2-2